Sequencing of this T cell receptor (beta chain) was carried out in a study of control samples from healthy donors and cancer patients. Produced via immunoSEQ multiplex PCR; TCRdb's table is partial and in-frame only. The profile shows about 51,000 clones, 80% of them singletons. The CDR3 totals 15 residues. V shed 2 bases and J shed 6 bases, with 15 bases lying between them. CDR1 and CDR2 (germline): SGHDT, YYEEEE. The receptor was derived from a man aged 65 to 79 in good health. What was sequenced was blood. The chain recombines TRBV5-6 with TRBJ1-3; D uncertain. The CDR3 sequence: CASSFYGLGENTIYF. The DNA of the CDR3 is TGTGCCAGCAGCTTCTACGGACTTGGGGAAAACACCATATATTTT.